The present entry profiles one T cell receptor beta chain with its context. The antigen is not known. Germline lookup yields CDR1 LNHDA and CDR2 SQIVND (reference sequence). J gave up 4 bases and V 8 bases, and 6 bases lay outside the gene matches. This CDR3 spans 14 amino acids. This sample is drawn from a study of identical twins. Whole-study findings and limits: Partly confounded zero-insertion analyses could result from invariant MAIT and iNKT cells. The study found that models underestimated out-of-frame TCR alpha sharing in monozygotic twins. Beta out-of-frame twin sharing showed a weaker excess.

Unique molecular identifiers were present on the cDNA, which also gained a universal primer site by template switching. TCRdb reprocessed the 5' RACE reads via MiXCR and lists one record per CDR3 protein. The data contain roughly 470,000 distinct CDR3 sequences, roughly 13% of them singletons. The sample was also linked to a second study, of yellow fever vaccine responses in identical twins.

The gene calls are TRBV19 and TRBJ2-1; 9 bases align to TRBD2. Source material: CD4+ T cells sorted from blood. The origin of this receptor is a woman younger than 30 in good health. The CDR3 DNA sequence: TGTGCCAGTCAGCCTAGCGGGACTTACAATGAGCAGTTCTTC. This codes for CASQPSGTYNEQFF.